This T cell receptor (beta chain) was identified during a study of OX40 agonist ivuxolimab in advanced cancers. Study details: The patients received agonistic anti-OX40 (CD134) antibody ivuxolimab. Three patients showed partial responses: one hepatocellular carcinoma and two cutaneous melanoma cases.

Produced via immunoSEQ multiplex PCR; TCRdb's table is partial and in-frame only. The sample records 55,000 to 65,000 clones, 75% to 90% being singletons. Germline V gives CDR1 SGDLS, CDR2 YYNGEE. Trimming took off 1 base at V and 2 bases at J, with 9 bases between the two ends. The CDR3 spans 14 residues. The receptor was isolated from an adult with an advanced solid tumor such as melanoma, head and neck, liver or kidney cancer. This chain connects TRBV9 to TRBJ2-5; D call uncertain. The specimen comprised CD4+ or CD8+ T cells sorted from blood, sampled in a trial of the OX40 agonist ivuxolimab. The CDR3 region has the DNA TGTGCCAGCAGCGTACCCGACGGACAAGAGACCCAGTACTTC. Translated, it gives CASSVPDGQETQYF. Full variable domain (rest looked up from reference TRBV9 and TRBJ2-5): DSGVTQTPKHLITATGQRVTLRCSPRSGDLSVYWYQQSLDQGLQFLIQYYNGEERAKGNILERFSAQQFPDLHSELNLSSLELGDSALYFCASSVPDGQETQYFGPGTRLLVL.